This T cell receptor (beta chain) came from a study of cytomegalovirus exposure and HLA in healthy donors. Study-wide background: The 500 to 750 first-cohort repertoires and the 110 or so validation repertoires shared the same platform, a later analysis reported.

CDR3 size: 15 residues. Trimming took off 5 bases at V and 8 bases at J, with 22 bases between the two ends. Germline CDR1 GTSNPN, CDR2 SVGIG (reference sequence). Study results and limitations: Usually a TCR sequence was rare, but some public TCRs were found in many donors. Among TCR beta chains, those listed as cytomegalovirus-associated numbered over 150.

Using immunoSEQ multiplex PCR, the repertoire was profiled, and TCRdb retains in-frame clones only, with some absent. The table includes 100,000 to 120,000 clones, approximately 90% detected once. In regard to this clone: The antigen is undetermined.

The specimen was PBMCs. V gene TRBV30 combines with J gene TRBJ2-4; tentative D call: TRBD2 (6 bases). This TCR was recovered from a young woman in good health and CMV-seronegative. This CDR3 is CAWSAGGFGGDIQYF. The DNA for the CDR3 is TGTGCCTGGTCAGCCGGGGGATTTGGCGGGGACATTCAGTACTTC. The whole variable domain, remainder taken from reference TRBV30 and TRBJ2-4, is SQTIHQWPATLVQPVGSPLSLECTVEGTSNPNLYWYRQAAGRGLQLLFYSVGIGQISSEVPQNLSASRPQDRQFILSSKKLLLSDSGFYLCAWSAGGFGGDIQYFGAGTRLSVL.